The present entry profiles one T cell receptor beta chain with its context. By share, this clonotype ranks as medium-sized (0.01 to 0.1%). Its antigen specificity is not known. No much larger clone is present one base from it, and per-base qualities are unavailable. This specimen comes from a study of T and B cells in COVID-19 patients (TCRdb year 2020). Concerning the study at large: Using TRB and IGH repertoire sequencing of peripheral blood, the study characterized adaptive immunity in COVID-19 patients who had active infection or had recovered. A recovered cohort comprised roughly 19 patients contributing about 22 samples, mostly after mild to moderate COVID-19 managed as outpatients. Median age was about 34 years in the recovered cohort versus about 67 years in the active-infection cohort. In the active-infection cohort, about 60% of the roughly 20 patients were critically ill and required mechanical ventilation or ECMO. In the active-infection cohort, about 90% of the 20 patients had comorbidities linked to unfavorable COVID-19 outcome. The TCR and BCR sequence repository comprised some 40 patients and over 60 time points, with over 7 million TCR sequences analysed. Two patients were in both the active and recovered cohorts because samples existed from active disease and from after recovery. An age-matched reference group of some 36 healthy donors negative for COVID-19 antibodies was used as the comparison for repertoire analyses. As many as 9 follow-up blood samples were collected from each patient, and in some individuals these samples spanned different disease stages. Overall results and qualifications from the work: Few blood samples were available from mildly ill patients while symptoms were present or from severe cases at early time points. TRBV/TRBJ gene usage was reported as strongly skewed in patients with COVID-19. Specific T cell subsets (CD4+/Treg/CD8+) and sorted SARS-CoV-2-responsive or tetramer+ T cells had not yet been sequenced, and the corresponding sequencing experiments were ongoing. It was stated that prospective validation of the reported TCR clusters was required before the clusters could be put to clinical use. In active COVID-19, TRB repertoires were highly clonal, while at recovery, diversity and richness increased above the levels seen in healthy donors. The recovered cohort had approximately 2,500 exclusive TCR clusters, including 31 low-pGen clusters. The size of the cohort was considered insufficient for assessing HLA contributions to COVID-19 susceptibility or severity.

Genomic DNA extracted from blood was used in amounts of about 240-550 ng for amplification of TRB repertoires. The CDR3 sequence holds 14 residues, the cysteine and phenylalanine included. Just the 42-base CDR3 DNA is kept, in frame starting at base 1. V trim: 5 bases; J trim: 6 bases; unmatched bases: 4. Reading the germline V gene gives CDR1 MNHEY and CDR2 SVGEGT. This sample was sequenced with an Illumina MiSeq. Multiplex PCR with BIOMED2 TRB-A/B primer pools was used to amplify TRB rearrangements. Illumina-compatible adapters and 7-nucleotide sample barcodes were added to the amplicons in two consecutive PCRs. All library PCRs used Phusion HS II polymerase. The amplicons were purified from gel with the NucleoSpin Gel and PCR Clean-up kit, measured on Qubit, and then pooled at 3.5 to 4 nM. The quality of the amplicon pool was checked on an Agilent 2100 Bioanalyzer prior to Illumina next-generation sequencing. Per the authors' processing: TRB rearrangements were annotated with MiXCR 3.0.8 using the default MiXCR reference library. Non-productive reads and sequences with fewer than 2 reads were removed, and each unique CDR3 nucleotide sequence was counted as one clone. Clonality, diversity, richness and V-J gene usage were computed in R 3.5.1. TCR clustering by CDR3 similarity used GLIPH2, with generation probabilities calculated by OLGA. Only GLIPH2 clusters containing at least four unique TCR clonotypes present in at least three individuals were kept. TCRdb reanalyzed the raw reads on its own, using fastp at Q25 for trimming and MiXCR for clone calling, and kept in-frame beta chains. Records with the same CDR3 protein are collapsed into one entry carrying the most frequent genes and DNA. The V and J calls and clone size are TCRdb's, not the authors'. This sample has fewer than 3,500 distinct CDR3 sequences in its table, and around 23% of those were observed once. The ten most abundant clones make up roughly 18% of the sample.

Sequenced input: blood. The sequence links TRBV6-2 or TRBV6-3 to TRBJ2-2, with 9 junctional bases fitting TRBD2. The TCR was taken from a human donor with active COVID-19. The bases read TGTGCCAGCAGTACGGGACTAGCATCCGGGGAGCTGTTTTTT. This codes for CASSTGLASGELFF.